The present T cell receptor (beta chain) was sequenced within a study of blood T cell repertoires in COVID-19. Data came from immunoSEQ multiplex PCR; TCRdb stores just in-frame clones and leaves some out. The sample lists 350,000 or so clones, 88% occurring once. The germline V gene has CDR1 MNHEY and CDR2 SVGAGI. Trimming stripped 8 bases from V and 2 bases from J, with 14 bases between. The length of the CDR3 is 14 residues. The chain employs TRBV6-5 and TRBJ2-3; D is perhaps TRBD2 (5 bases). This receptor was obtained from a woman in her twenties or thirties who had been exposed to COVID-19. Sequencing used PBMCs or T cells enriched from blood (not recorded which). CDR3 loop: CASQRPSVTDTQYF. For the CDR3, the DNA is TGTGCCAGCCAGCGGCCGTCGGTCACAGATACGCAGTATTTT.